A selection of T cell receptor beta chains follows, all from one sample in a study of T cell repertoires in cytomegalovirus infection. TCRdb itself ran the reads through MiXCR, one entry per CDR3 protein. The data contain some 600,000 distinct CDR3 sequences, 24% of them seen just once; the ten biggest clones take up less than 10%. The source material was CD8+ T cells from PBMCs. Receptors originate from a human donor in good health (CMV status not recorded). Some clones in this sample may be carry-over from other donors' samples. CDR3s include the opening cysteine and the closing phenylalanine or tryptophan. The D gene is left open where the match is weak. A row's size may be missing; if present it is once, few, many or a size class.

>TRBJ2-3|many|TRBV7-8|TRBD2
CASSLVWTSGGPSTDTQYF
TGTGCCAGCAGCTTAGTGTGGACTAGCGGGGGGCCTAGCACAGATACGCAGTATTTT
>TRBJ2-1|few|TRBV7-9|-
CASSLVLSRYNEQFF
TGTGCCAGCAGCTTAGTTCTTTCCCGCTACAATGAGCAGTTCTTC
>TRBJ2-6|few|TRBV2|-
CASNSGPRRNSGANVLTF
TGTGCCAGCAATTCGGGCCCAAGAAGGAACTCTGGGGCCAACGTCCTGACTTTC
>TRBJ1-5|many|TRBV6-6|TRBD1
CASSYVQGDNQPQHF
TGTGCCAGCAGTTACGTACAGGGGGACAATCAGCCCCAGCATTTT
>TRBJ2-5|-|TRBV28|-
CASSPRGWETQYF
TGTGCCAGTTCCCCCCGGGGGTGGGAGACCCAGTACTTC
>TRBJ1-1|many|TRBV12-3/TRBV12-4|-
CASSLATLNTEAFF
TGTGCCAGCAGTTTAGCGACACTAAACACTGAAGCTTTCTTT
>TRBJ1-5|-|TRBV12-3/TRBV12-4|-
CASSQDAGTQHF
TGTGCCAGCAGCCAAGACGCGGGAACCCAGCATTTT
>TRBJ2-5|few|TRBV6-2/TRBV6-3|-
CASSDGRWEETQYF
TGTGCCAGCAGCGATGGACGGTGGGAAGAGACCCAGTACTTC
>TRBJ2-1|-|TRBV7-9|-
CASSLGDGNEQFF
TGTGCCAGCAGCTTAGGCGATGGCAATGAGCAGTTCTTC
>TRBJ1-6|few|TRBV14|TRBD1
CASRPTGSSYNSPLHF
TGTGCCAGCAGGCCGACAGGGAGCTCCTATAATTCACCCCTCCACTTT
>TRBJ1-5|-|TRBV4-1|TRBD1
CASSPHDRGNQPQHF
TGCGCCAGCAGCCCCCACGACAGGGGCAATCAGCCCCAGCATTTT
>TRBJ2-7|many|TRBV7-8|-
CASSSAGLYEQYF
TGTGCCAGCAGCTCGGCGGGGCTCTACGAGCAGTACTTC
>TRBJ2-7|few|TRBV4-1|-
CASSHAGLTYEQYF
TGCGCCAGCAGCCACGCCGGACTGACCTACGAGCAGTACTTC
>TRBJ2-4|once|TRBV29-1|-
CSVEGRAKNIQYF
TGCAGCGTTGAGGGGAGAGCCAAAAACATTCAGTACTTC
>TRBJ2-1|many|TRBV7-8|TRBD1
CASSVFGTGLGNEQFF
TGTGCCAGCAGCGTTTTCGGGACAGGGCTAGGGAATGAGCAGTTCTTC
>TRBJ2-2|few|TRBV6-6|-
CASSYSTGGTGELFF
TGTGCCAGCAGTTACTCGACAGGCGGGACCGGGGAGCTGTTTTTT
>TRBJ1-2|many|TRBV7-6|-
CASSPIEGRTDGYTF
TGTGCCAGCAGCCCCATCGAGGGACGGACGGATGGCTACACCTTC
>TRBJ2-3|many|TRBV28|TRBD1
CASSFPPTGRLPKDTQYF
TGTGCCAGCAGTTTTCCGCCGACAGGGAGACTACCAAAAGATACGCAGTATTTT
>TRBJ1-1|-|TRBV20-1|TRBD1
CSAPTPGQGGTEAFF
TGCAGTGCTCCAACCCCGGGACAGGGAGGGACTGAAGCTTTCTTT
>TRBJ2-5|many|TRBV7-8|-
CASSLARDEQETQYF
TGTGCCAGCAGCTTAGCCCGGGACGAACAAGAGACCCAGTACTTC
>TRBJ2-7|once|TRBV27|-
CASSLSTGNYEQYF
TGTGCCAGCAGTTTATCTACAGGAAACTACGAGCAGTACTTC
>TRBJ1-4|few|TRBV5-5|-
CASSSRSVNEKLFF
TGTGCCAGCAGCTCTCGAAGCGTTAATGAAAAACTGTTTTTT
>TRBJ2-5|many|TRBV7-2|-
CASSLEKGMETQYF
TGTGCCAGCAGCTTAGAGAAGGGGATGGAGACCCAGTACTTC
>TRBJ1-1|-|TRBV7-2|TRBD1
CASSPGTAEWNTEAFF
TGTGCCAGCAGCCCTGGGACAGCAGAATGGAACACTGAAGCTTTCTTT
>TRBJ2-7|many|TRBV6-2/TRBV6-3|TRBD2
CASKRSGGRLSYEQYF
TGTGCCAGCAAAAGGAGCGGGGGCCGTCTGTCCTACGAGCAGTACTTC
>TRBJ1-1|-|TRBV27|-
CASSFHLNTEAFF
TGTGCCAGCAGTTTCCACCTGAACACTGAAGCTTTCTTT
>TRBJ2-1|-|TRBV4-3|-
CASSQVSSGGPLNEQFF
TGCGCCAGCAGCCAAGTTTCATCGGGCGGTCCATTAAATGAGCAGTTCTTC
>TRBJ2-3|few|TRBV6-2/TRBV6-3|-
CAISPVSYTDTQYF
TGTGCCATCTCCCCCGTGAGCTACACAGATACGCAGTATTTT
>TRBJ2-1|few|TRBV20-1|TRBD2
CRQNLASGYRNEQFF
TGCAGGCAGAATTTGGCTAGCGGGTACCGGAATGAGCAGTTCTTC
>TRBJ2-7|few|TRBV7-9|-
CASSLTGPDYEQYF
TGTGCCAGCAGCTTAACAGGACCGGATTACGAGCAGTACTTC
>TRBJ2-2|few|TRBV7-6|-
CASSMGPANTGELFF
TGTGCCAGCAGCATGGGACCAGCGAACACCGGGGAGCTGTTTTTT
>TRBJ1-2|-|TRBV20-1|-
CSARGPSVRDGYTF
TGCAGTGCTAGAGGGCCGTCAGTAAGAGATGGCTACACCTTC
>TRBJ2-2|-|TRBV4-2|-
CASMGPGGLEELFF
TGTGCCAGCATGGGGCCCGGAGGGTTGGAGGAGCTGTTTTTT
>TRBJ2-3|few|TRBV7-2|-
CASSPNYITEDTDTQYF
TGTGCCAGCAGCCCAAACTACATCACCGAGGACACAGATACGCAGTATTTT
>TRBJ1-5|many|TRBV7-2|-
CASSSTGTPYSNQPQHF
TGTGCCAGCAGCTCTACCGGGACACCTTATAGCAATCAGCCCCAGCATTTT
>TRBJ1-5|many|TRBV7-2|-
CASSLAPWTSLESNQPQHF
TGTGCCAGCAGCTTAGCGCCCTGGACAAGTCTGGAAAGCAATCAGCCCCAGCATTTT
>TRBJ1-2|-|TRBV7-4|-
CASSLGRGDNYGYTF
TGTGCCAGCAGCTTAGGGCGCGGTGATAACTATGGCTACACCTTC
>TRBJ2-5|few|TRBV7-9|-
CASSQTPGAQETQYF
TGTGCCAGCAGCCAGACTCCGGGAGCTCAAGAGACCCAGTACTTC
>TRBJ2-3|few|TRBV7-6|TRBD2
CASSPRTSGGLTDTQYF
TGTGCCAGCAGCCCGCGGACTAGCGGGGGGCTCACAGATACGCAGTATTTT
>TRBJ1-4|-|TRBV19|-
CASSFKAENEKLFF
TGTGCCAGTAGCTTCAAGGCGGAGAATGAAAAACTGTTTTTT
>TRBJ2-5|-|TRBV28|TRBD1
CASSPGQGVETQYF
TGTGCCAGCAGCCCAGGACAGGGGGTAGAGACCCAGTACTTC
>TRBJ1-1|many|TRBV7-9|-
CASSPGGSTEAFF
TGTGCCAGCAGTCCCGGGGGTAGCACTGAAGCTTTCTTT
>TRBJ2-5|-|TRBV9|-
CASSVEGVRETQYF
TGTGCCAGCAGCGTAGAGGGGGTCCGGGAGACCCAGTACTTC
>TRBJ2-7|-|TRBV29-1|-
CSVRGGDTYEQYF
TGCAGCGTTCGAGGAGGGGACACCTACGAGCAGTACTTC
>TRBJ2-1|-|TRBV7-9|TRBD1
CANSLSGTGSYEQFF
TGTGCCAACAGCTTATCCGGGACAGGGAGTTATGAGCAGTTCTTC
>TRBJ2-4|-|TRBV6-8|-
CASSYSIHSNIQYF
TGTGCCAGCAGTTACTCGATCCATTCCAACATTCAGTACTTC
>TRBJ1-5|few|TRBV19|-
CASSIAQGRNQPQHF
TGTGCCAGTAGTATTGCACAGGGACGCAATCAGCCCCAGCATTTT
>TRBJ2-1|few|TRBV20-1|TRBD2
CSALLAGGQNEQFF
TGCAGTGCACTTCTAGCGGGGGGGCAAAATGAGCAGTTCTTC